This T cell receptor (beta chain) came from a study of blood T cell repertoires in COVID-19. Original processing notes: Amplification of reference gene primers provided the estimated nucleated cell counts. Clones were sequenced by immunoSEQ multiplex PCR, and TCRdb holds only the in-frame ones, with some missing. The V and J calls and clone size come from that table; D and trimming were worked out from the DNA. The sample has 20,000 or so clones; approximately 85% are singletons. The source material was peripheral blood. This TCR was recovered from a man between 35 and 55 years old with active or convalescent COVID-19.

The DNA for the CDR3 is TGTGCCAGCACCGCAGGGGTCTTGGGAAACACCATATATTTT. The encoded protein is CASTAGVLGNTIYF. This chain uses TRBV5-6 with TRBJ1-3; the D gene is possibly TRBD1 (6 bases). CDR3 size: 14 residues. The germline V gene encodes CDR1 SGHDT and CDR2 YYEEEE. V dropped 6 bases and J dropped 4 bases, with 14 bases sitting between them. Full variable domain (outside the CDR3, taken from reference TRBV5-6 and TRBJ1-3): DAGVTQSPTHLIKTRGQQVTLRCSPKSGHDTVSWYQQALGQGPQFIFQYYEEEERQRGNFPDRFSGHQFPNYSSELNVNALLLGDSALYLCASTAGVLGNTIYFGEGSWLTVV.